This entry features one T cell receptor (beta chain) sequence. The record originates from a study of cytomegalovirus exposure and HLA in healthy donors. For the study at large: Early release data held approximately 81 million unique TCRs from HLA-typed donors.

Use of 60 Vbeta and 13 Jbeta primers characterized the PCR. The method was immunoSEQ multiplex PCR; TCRdb's version includes in-frame clones alone and lacks a portion of them. Of approximately 160,000 clones detected, roughly 79% appear once; the ten largest clones hold approximately 1%. The germline V and J ends were trimmed by 0 bases and 0 bases, with 10 bases remaining between them. The CDR3 runs 16 residues. The V gene's germline CDR1 is MRHNA and CDR2 SNTAGT. The source of this sequence is a woman between 40 and 50 years old in good health and CMV-seronegative. The chain employs TRBV6-4 and TRBJ2-3; D call uncertain. The sample was PBMCs. CDR3 region: CASSDSTYGSTDTQYF. CDR3 bases: TGTGCCAGCAGTGACTCGACCTACGGGAGCACAGATACGCAGTATTTT.